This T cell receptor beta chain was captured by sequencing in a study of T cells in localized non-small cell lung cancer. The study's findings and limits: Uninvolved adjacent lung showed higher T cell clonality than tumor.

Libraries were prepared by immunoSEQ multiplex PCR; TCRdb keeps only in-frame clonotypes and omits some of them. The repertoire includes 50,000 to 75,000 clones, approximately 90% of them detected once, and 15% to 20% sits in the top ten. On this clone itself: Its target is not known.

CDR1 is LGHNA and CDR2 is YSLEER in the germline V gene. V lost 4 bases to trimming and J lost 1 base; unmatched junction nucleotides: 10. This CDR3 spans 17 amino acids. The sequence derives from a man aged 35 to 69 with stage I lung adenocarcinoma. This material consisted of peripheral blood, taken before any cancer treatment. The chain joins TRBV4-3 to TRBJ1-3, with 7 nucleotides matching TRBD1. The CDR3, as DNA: TGCGCCAGCAGCCCCAGCCTGGGCAGGGGGTCTGGAAACACCATATATTTT. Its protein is CASSPSLGRGSGNTIYF.